This T cell receptor beta chain was obtained from a study of shared clonotypes between healthy human individuals. Study background: The plates for each donor numbered three CD4 naive, three CD4 memory, two CD8 naive and one CD8 memory. Study results and limitations: Sharing across a few donors was seen in 4% to 5% of naive CD4 clonotypes.

Naive CD8 cells, CD45RO-negative and positively selected for CCR7, excluded terminally differentiated effector memory CD45RA+ cells. Healthy adults negative for HIV, lacking recent acute infections or vaccinations, served as donors. Remarks on this clone: Its specificity is unknown.

The assay was immunoSEQ multiplex PCR, and TCRdb's table has in-frame clones only and misses some. The sample includes over 2,000,000 clones, over 85% of them seen just once. The germline V gene encodes CDR1 SGHTS and CDR2 YDEGEE. J was trimmed by 0 bases and V by 3 bases; bases with no gene match: 6. The CDR3 totals 16 residues. J is TRBJ1-1 and V is TRBV5-8; 9 bases are a match to TRBD1. The TCR was taken from a man aged 18 to 30 in good health. Some clones in this sample may be carry-over from other donors' samples. The sequenced sample consisted of naive CD8+ T cells from PBMCs. The CDR3 DNA sequence: TGTGCCAGCAGCTGGGACAGGGAGGATATGAACACTGAAGCTTTCTTT. Protein: CASSWDREDMNTEAFF.